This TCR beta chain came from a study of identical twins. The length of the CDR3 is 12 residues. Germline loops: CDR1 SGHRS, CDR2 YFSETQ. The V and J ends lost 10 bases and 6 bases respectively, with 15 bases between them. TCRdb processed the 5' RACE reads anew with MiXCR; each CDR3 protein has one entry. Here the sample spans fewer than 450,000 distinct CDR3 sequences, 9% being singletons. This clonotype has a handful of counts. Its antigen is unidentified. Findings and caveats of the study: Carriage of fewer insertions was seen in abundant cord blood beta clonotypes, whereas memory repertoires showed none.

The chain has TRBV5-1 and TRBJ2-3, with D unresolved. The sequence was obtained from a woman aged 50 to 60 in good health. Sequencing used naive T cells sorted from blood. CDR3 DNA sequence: TGCGCCTGCTCCGCCGATGGGGATACGCAGTATTTT. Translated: CACSADGDTQYF.